Listed below are T cell receptor beta chains from one sample, sequenced in a study of blood T cells in healthy people across ages. TCRdb processed the 5' RACE reads anew with MiXCR; each CDR3 protein has one entry. The data show about 1.4 million distinct CDR3 sequences, around 59% seen once. Sequenced sample: blood. The receptors shown here come from a man aged 18 to 35 in good health. CDR3s include the opening cysteine and the closing phenylalanine or tryptophan. Fields, in order: J gene, clone size, D gene, V gene, CDR3 protein, CDR3 DNA. A D gene is named only where the DNA matches it firmly. The size field is filled for only some rows; it gives once, few, many or a size class.

TRBJ2-7 | . | TRBD2 | TRBV7-9 | CASSLTSTEQYF | TGTGCCAGCAGCCTGACTAGCACCGAGCAGTACTTC
TRBJ2-5 | . | . | TRBV7-2 | CASSQADPGVPSNEQYF | TGTGCCAGCAGTCAAGCGGACCCGGGCGTCCCTAGTAATGAGCAGTACTTC
TRBJ2-1 | . | TRBD1 | TRBV29-1 | CSVDLTGYNEQFF | TGCAGCGTTGACCTGACAGGGTACAATGAGCAGTTCTTC
TRBJ2-4 | . | . | TRBV5-1 | CASSLEGSPPYGQYF | TGCGCCAGCAGCTTGGAGGGCAGTCCCCCCTACGGGCAGTACTTC
TRBJ1-4 | . | . | TRBV6-1 | CASSEASLMAANEKLFF | TGTGCCAGCAGTGAAGCGTCGTTGATGGCGGCTAATGAAAAACTGTTTTTT
TRBJ1-1 | . | TRBD1 | TRBV2 | CASHEGASGRTEAFF | TGTGCCAGCCACGAGGGGGCTTCGGGCAGGACTGAAGCTTTCTTT
TRBJ2-7 | . | . | TRBV3-1 | CASSQDYNSYEQYF | TGTGCCAGCAGCCAAGATTACAACTCCTACGAGCAGTACTTC
TRBJ1-2 | . | . | TRBV4-2 | CASSQVGGRTANYGYTF | TGTGCCAGCAGCCAAGTTGGGGGCCGCACTGCTAACTATGGCTACACCTTC
TRBJ2-7 | . | . | TRBV7-2 | CASSLLGVTGLTYEQYF | TGTGCCAGCAGCTTACTAGGGGTTACGGGACTCACCTACGAGCAGTACTTC
TRBJ2-1 | . | . | TRBV7-9 | CASSCSGSHNEQFF | TGTGCCAGCAGCTGCTCCGGGTCGCACAATGAGCAGTTCTTC
TRBJ1-1 | few | . | TRBV28 | CASSLWRGQGTEAFF | TGTGCCAGCAGTTTATGGCGGGGGCAAGGTACTGAAGCTTTCTTT
TRBJ1-2 | . | TRBD1 | TRBV20-1 | CSARDRATNYGYTF | TGCAGTGCTAGGGACAGGGCCACTAACTATGGCTACACTTTC
TRBJ2-1 | once | . | TRBV10-3 | CAISDLRDSPGHEQFF | TGTGCCATCAGTGATCTCCGGGACTCCCCCGGGCATGAGCAGTTCTTC
TRBJ2-7 | . | . | TRBV6-6 | CASSYIPYEQYF | TGTGCCAGCAGTTACATCCCGTACGAGCAGTACTTC
TRBJ2-1 | many | TRBD1 | TRBV20-1 | CSAPRTGKWGEQFF | TGCAGTGCACCAAGGACAGGGAAGTGGGGTGAGCAGTTCTTC
TRBJ1-2 | once | . | TRBV11-2 | CASSYGGPNYGYTF | TGTGCCAGCAGCTATGGCGGGCCTAACTATGGCTACACCTTC
TRBJ2-5 | . | . | TRBV7-2 | CASSLERRTQYF | TGTGCCAGCAGCTTAGAGCGTCGGACCCAGTACTTC
TRBJ1-2 | . | . | TRBV4-2 | CASSQEAGPTNGYTF | TGTGCCAGCAGCCAAGAGGCGGGACCGACTAATGGCTACACCTTC
TRBJ1-2 | . | . | TRBV7-9 | CASSSGQGRLYGYTF | TGTGCCAGCAGCTCTGGCCAGGGACGTCTTTATGGCTACACCTTC
TRBJ2-5 | once | TRBD2 | TRBV15 | CATSRGLAGVQETQYF | TGTGCCACCAGCAGAGGTCTAGCGGGAGTACAAGAGACCCAGTACTTC
TRBJ2-7 | . | . | TRBV4-1 | CASSQPTGPYEQYF | TGCGCCAGCAGCCAACCGACAGGTCCCTACGAGCAGTACTTC
TRBJ2-5 | . | TRBD2 | TRBV2 | CASNSGVGSETQYF | TGTGCCAGCAACAGCGGGGTAGGGTCGGAGACCCAGTACTTC
TRBJ2-3 | . | . | TRBV2 | CASSERTSDTQYF | TGTGCCAGCAGTGAAAGAACCTCAGATACGCAGTATTTT
TRBJ2-7 | . | TRBD2 | TRBV4-1 | CASSQTSGSIYNEQYF | TGCGCCAGCAGCCAAACTAGCGGGAGTATCTACAATGAGCAGTACTTC
TRBJ1-4 | once | . | TRBV5-1 | CASSLSTGATNEKLFF | TGCGCCAGCAGCCTCAGTACGGGGGCAACTAATGAAAAACTGTTTTTT
TRBJ1-5 | . | . | TRBV5-1 | CASSFHRNNQPQHF | TGCGCCAGCAGCTTTCACAGAAACAATCAGCCCCAGCATTTT
TRBJ2-5 | few | TRBD1 | TRBV6-6 | CASSTIRQGEETQYF | TGTGCCAGCAGTACTATACGACAGGGGGAAGAGACCCAGTACTTC
TRBJ1-1 | . | . | TRBV15 | CATSIGVYTEAFF | TGTGCCACCAGTATAGGGGTTTACACTGAAGCTTTCTTT
TRBJ2-5 | . | . | TRBV28 | CASSLSTRGSTQYF | TGTGCCAGCAGTTTATCCACCCGGGGTTCGACCCAGTACTTC
TRBJ2-7 | . | TRBD2 | TRBV5-1 | CASSQGAGEVFCEQYF | TGCGCCAGCAGCCAGGGAGCGGGAGAAGTCTTCTGCGAGCAGTACTTC
TRBJ2-7 | few | . | TRBV20-1 | CSARPRQLPYEQYF | TGCAGTGCTAGACCCCGACAGCTACCCTACGAGCAGTACTTC
TRBJ2-7 | few | . | TRBV6-6 | CASSYGFGELSYEQYF | TGTGCCAGCAGTTACGGGTTCGGGGAACTCTCCTACGAGCAGTACTTC
TRBJ2-5 | few | TRBD1 | TRBV6-5 | CASRGTASSETQYF | TGTGCCAGCAGGGGGACAGCCTCTTCGGAGACCCAGTACTTC
TRBJ2-7 | . | TRBD1 | TRBV5-1 | CASSLEGTAYEQYF | TGCGCCAGCAGCTTGGAGGGGACAGCCTACGAGCAGTACTTC